This TCR beta chain was recorded in a study of spatial heterogeneity in lung cancer. Overall study context: Detection consistently yielded more beta chains than alpha chains.

Each TCR cDNA molecule carried a unique molecular identifier. TCRdb itself ran the 5' RACE reads through MiXCR, one entry per CDR3 protein. The repertoire has approximately 40,000 distinct CDR3 sequences, around 5.2% of them found once; the top ten carry approximately 25%. This CDR3 contains 15 residues. The ends lost 3 bases at V and 3 bases at J; junction bases unmatched: 8. The germline gives CDR1 MNHEY, CDR2 SMNVEV (reference sequence). The time point: sample taken at primary tumor resection. The authors sequenced whole RNA from tumor, nontumor lung or frozen PBMC without sorting. Patients with untreated early-stage non-small cell lung cancer, numbering 55 to 80, were the donors. This clonotype was seen more than once but under ten times.

Sequences were derived from PBMCs, sampled at surgery. This TCR came from a female donor with early-stage non-small cell lung cancer. The rearrangement links TRBV27 to TRBJ2-7, with TRBD1 identical over 7 bases. CDR3: CASSFGRDSLYEQYF. CDR3 DNA sequence: TGTGCCAGCAGTTTTGGTAGGGACAGCCTCTACGAGCAGTACTTC.